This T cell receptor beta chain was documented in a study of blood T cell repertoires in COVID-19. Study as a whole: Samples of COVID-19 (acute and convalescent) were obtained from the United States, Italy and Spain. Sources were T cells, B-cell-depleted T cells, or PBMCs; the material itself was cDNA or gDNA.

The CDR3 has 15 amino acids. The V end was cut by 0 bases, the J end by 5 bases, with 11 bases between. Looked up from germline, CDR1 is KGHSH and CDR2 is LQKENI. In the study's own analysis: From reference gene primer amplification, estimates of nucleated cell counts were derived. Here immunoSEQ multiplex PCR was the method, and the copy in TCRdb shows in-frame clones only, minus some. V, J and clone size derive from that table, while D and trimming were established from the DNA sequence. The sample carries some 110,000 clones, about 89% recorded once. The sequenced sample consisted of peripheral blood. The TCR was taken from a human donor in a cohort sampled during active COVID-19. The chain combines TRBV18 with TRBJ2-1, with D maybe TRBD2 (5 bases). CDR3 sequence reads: CASSPPTNGHNEQFF. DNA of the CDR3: TGTGCCAGCTCACCACCGACTAACGGGCACAATGAGCAGTTCTTC.